This T cell receptor (beta chain) was sequenced for a study of metastatic and nonmetastatic thyroid tumors. Across the study: Across peripheral blood and tumor or nodule tissue samples taken from malignant and benign thyroid patients, the repertoires were compared with one another.

Source study methods: The distant-metastasis classifier for papillary thyroid cancer was built from CDR3 differences across clinicopathological groups. TCRdb re-clonotyped the PCR reads via MiXCR. What appears here as the V and J calls and clone size reflects TCRdb's work, not the paper's. The profile shows under 55,000 clones, approximately 15% of them singletons. This clone showed up many times. Patients underwent thyroid surgery, and none had received any treatment before it. CDR3 length: 15 residues. V lost 5 bases to trimming and J lost 0 bases, with 12 bases between them. Germline CDR1 SEHNR, CDR2 FQNEAQ (reference sequence).

The gene calls are TRBV7-9 and TRBJ2-3; D not resolved. The clonotype originates from a female donor with papillary thyroid cancer or a benign thyroid nodule (not recorded which). Some clones in this sample may be carry-over from other donors' samples. Specimen: blood. CDR3 sequence reads: CASSRSSESTDTQYF. The CDR3 DNA reads as TGTGCCAGCAGCCGCTCCAGCGAAAGCACAGATACGCAGTATTTT. Full variable domain (remainder filled in from reference TRBV7-9 and TRBJ2-3): DTGVSQNPRHKITKRGQNVTFRCDPISEHNRLYWYRQTLGQGPEFLTYFQNEAQLEKSRLLSDRFSAERPKGSFSTLEIQRTEQGDSAMYLCASSRSSESTDTQYFGPGTRLTVL.